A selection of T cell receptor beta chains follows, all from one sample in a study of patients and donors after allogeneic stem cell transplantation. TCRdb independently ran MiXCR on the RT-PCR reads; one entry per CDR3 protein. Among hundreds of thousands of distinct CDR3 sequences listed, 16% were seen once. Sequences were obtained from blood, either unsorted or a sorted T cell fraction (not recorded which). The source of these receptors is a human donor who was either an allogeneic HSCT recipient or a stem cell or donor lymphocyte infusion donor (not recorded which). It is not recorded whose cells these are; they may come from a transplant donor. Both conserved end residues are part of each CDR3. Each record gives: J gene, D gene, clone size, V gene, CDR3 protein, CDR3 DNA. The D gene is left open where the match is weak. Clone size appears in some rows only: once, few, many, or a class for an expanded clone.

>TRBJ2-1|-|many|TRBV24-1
CATSEAGSYNEQFF
TGTGCCACCAGTGAGGCCGGCTCCTACAATGAGCAGTTCTTC
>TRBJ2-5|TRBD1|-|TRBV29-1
CSVGQGREETQYF
TGCAGCGTAGGACAGGGGAGAGAGGAGACCCAGTACTTC
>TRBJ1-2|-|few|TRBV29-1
CSVPRDTTYGYTF
TGCAGCGTACCCCGGGACACAACTTATGGCTACACCTTC
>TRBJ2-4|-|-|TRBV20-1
CSARSVPGAKNIQYF
TGCAGTGCTAGATCGGTTCCGGGGGCCAAAAACATTCAGTACTTC
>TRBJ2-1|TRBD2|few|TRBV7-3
CASSLNGGGAYNEQFF
TGTGCCAGCAGCTTAAATGGCGGGGGGGCATACAATGAGCAGTTCTTC
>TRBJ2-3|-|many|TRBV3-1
CASSPPGDPDTQYF
TGTGCCAGCAGTCCCCCGGGAGATCCAGATACGCAGTATTTT
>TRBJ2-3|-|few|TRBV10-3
CAIRGDSTDTQYF
TGTGCCATCAGGGGGGACAGCACAGATACGCAGTATTTT
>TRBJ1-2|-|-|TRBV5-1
CASSLEPRSVGYTF
TGCGCCAGCAGCTTGGAACCTCGGTCGGTTGGCTACACCTTC
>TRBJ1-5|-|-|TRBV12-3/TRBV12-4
CASSSGSVQPQHF
TGTGCCAGCAGTTCTGGGTCGGTTCAGCCCCAGCATTTT
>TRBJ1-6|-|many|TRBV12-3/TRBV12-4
CASTPWEGDSPLHF
TGTGCCAGCACTCCCTGGGAGGGGGACTCACCCCTCCACTTT